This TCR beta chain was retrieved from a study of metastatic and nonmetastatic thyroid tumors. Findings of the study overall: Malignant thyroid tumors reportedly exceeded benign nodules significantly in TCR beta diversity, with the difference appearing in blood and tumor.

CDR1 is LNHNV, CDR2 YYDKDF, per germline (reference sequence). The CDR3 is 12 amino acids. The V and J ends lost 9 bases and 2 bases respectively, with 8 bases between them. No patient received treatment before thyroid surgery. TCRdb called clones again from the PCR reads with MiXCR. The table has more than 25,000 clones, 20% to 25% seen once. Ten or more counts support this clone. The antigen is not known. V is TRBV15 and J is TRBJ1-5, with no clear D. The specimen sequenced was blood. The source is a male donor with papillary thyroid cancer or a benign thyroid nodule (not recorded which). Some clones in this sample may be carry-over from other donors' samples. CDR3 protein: CATRRGNQPQHF. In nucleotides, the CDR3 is TGTGCCACGCGTAGGGGCAATCAGCCCCAGCATTTT.